This is a list of T cell receptor beta chains from one sample in a study of shared clonotypes between healthy human individuals. The method was immunoSEQ multiplex PCR; TCRdb's version includes in-frame clones alone and lacks a portion of them. The sample shows around 2.3 million clones, approximately 94% of them seen only once. The source material was naive CD4+ T cells sorted from blood. The receptors shown here come from a young man in good health. Each CDR3 is given with its conserved first and last residue. Each record gives: D gene, V gene, J gene, clone size, CDR3 DNA, CDR3 protein. The D gene is left open where the match is weak. Clone size is stated in some rows and not others, as once, few, many or a class when expanded.

d_gene: -
v_gene: TRBV5-1
j_gene: TRBJ1-5
abundance: -
CDR3nt: TGCGCCAGCAGCCGGGACAAGGGAACACATAGCAATCAGCCCCAGCATTTT
CDR3aa: CASSRDKGTHSNQPQHF

d_gene: -
v_gene: TRBV27
j_gene: TRBJ2-1
abundance: -
CDR3nt: TGTGCCAGCAGATCCCTTAGCATCCATGAGCAGTTCTTC
CDR3aa: CASRSLSIHEQFF

d_gene: -
v_gene: TRBV2
j_gene: TRBJ1-3
abundance: -
CDR3nt: TGTGCCAGCCTCAGGGGAGCGGGAAACACCATATATTTT
CDR3aa: CASLRGAGNTIYF

d_gene: -
v_gene: TRBV6-6
j_gene: TRBJ1-1
abundance: -
CDR3nt: TGTGCCAGCAGTTACTCAGGGTCCGGCACTGAAGCTTTCTTT
CDR3aa: CASSYSGSGTEAFF

d_gene: TRBD1
v_gene: TRBV7-9
j_gene: TRBJ1-5
abundance: -
CDR3nt: TGTGCCAGCAGCGCGGGACAGGGCAATCAGCCCCAGCATTTT
CDR3aa: CASSAGQGNQPQHF

d_gene: TRBD1
v_gene: TRBV5-6
j_gene: TRBJ1-2
abundance: -
CDR3nt: TGTGCCAGCAGAGGGGGACAGGGCTATGGCTACACCTTC
CDR3aa: CASRGGQGYGYTF

d_gene: -
v_gene: TRBV2
j_gene: TRBJ2-7
abundance: once
CDR3nt: TGTGCCAGCAGGATAACAAGGTCGGTCTACGAGCAGTACTTC
CDR3aa: CASRITRSVYEQYF

d_gene: TRBD1
v_gene: TRBV6-5
j_gene: TRBJ1-2
abundance: -
CDR3nt: TGTGCCAGCAGTTACTCGTTCGCAGGGGGCAGTGGCTACACCTTC
CDR3aa: CASSYSFAGGSGYTF

d_gene: TRBD1
v_gene: TRBV5-1
j_gene: TRBJ1-4
abundance: -
CDR3nt: TGCGCCAGCAGCTTGTTATCTTTCGGACAGGGGGCGCGAAAACTGTTTTTT
CDR3aa: CASSLLSFGQGARKLFF

d_gene: -
v_gene: TRBV28
j_gene: TRBJ2-2
abundance: -
CDR3nt: TGTGCCAGCAGTTTACGCGGGACAACGAACACCGGGGAGCTGTTTTTT
CDR3aa: CASSLRGTTNTGELFF

d_gene: TRBD1
v_gene: TRBV18
j_gene: TRBJ2-7
abundance: -
CDR3nt: TGTGCCAGCTCACCACCGTCAGGGGCAGGGGGTTCCTACGAGCAGTACTTC
CDR3aa: CASSPPSGAGGSYEQYF

d_gene: -
v_gene: TRBV6-1
j_gene: TRBJ2-7
abundance: once
CDR3nt: TGTGCCAGCAGTGAAATTGGGGCAGGGGTTACCTACGAGCAGTACTTC
CDR3aa: CASSEIGAGVTYEQYF

d_gene: -
v_gene: TRBV4-1
j_gene: TRBJ1-1
abundance: -
CDR3nt: TGCGCCAGCAGCCAAGCAGGGACCACCACTGAAGCTTTCTTT
CDR3aa: CASSQAGTTTEAFF

d_gene: -
v_gene: TRBV27
j_gene: TRBJ1-1
abundance: few
CDR3nt: TGTGCCAGCAGTTCCCCAGGGTCTGAAGCTTTCTTT
CDR3aa: CASSSPGSEAFF

d_gene: -
v_gene: TRBV7-9
j_gene: TRBJ1-5
abundance: -
CDR3nt: TGTGCCAGCAGCTTAGCCGGGATTCACAATCAGCCCCAGCATTTT
CDR3aa: CASSLAGIHNQPQHF

d_gene: TRBD2
v_gene: TRBV5-1
j_gene: TRBJ2-2
abundance: -
CDR3nt: TGCGCCAGCAGCTTGGGCCCGGGAGGGCAGAGCGGGGAGCTGTTTTTT
CDR3aa: CASSLGPGGQSGELFF

d_gene: TRBD1
v_gene: TRBV10-3
j_gene: TRBJ1-4
abundance: -
CDR3nt: TGTGCCATCAGTGAGTCGACAGGGATAAATGAAAAACTGTTTTTT
CDR3aa: CAISESTGINEKLFF

d_gene: -
v_gene: TRBV9
j_gene: TRBJ2-3
abundance: -
CDR3nt: TGTGCCAGCAGCGCGACCGGGTTTTCAGATACGCAGTATTTT
CDR3aa: CASSATGFSDTQYF

d_gene: TRBD1
v_gene: TRBV18
j_gene: TRBJ2-5
abundance: few
CDR3nt: TGTGCCAGCTCAGTGCGACAGGGGGAGACCCAGTACTTC
CDR3aa: CASSVRQGETQYF

d_gene: -
v_gene: TRBV2
j_gene: TRBJ1-5
abundance: -
CDR3nt: TGTGCCAGCTGCTTTTATAGCAATCAGCCCCAGCATTTT
CDR3aa: CASCFYSNQPQHF

d_gene: -
v_gene: TRBV29-1
j_gene: TRBJ2-3
abundance: -
CDR3nt: TGCAGCGGTACGTTGCGGGATATAGTAGATACGCAGTATTTT
CDR3aa: CSGTLRDIVDTQYF

d_gene: -
v_gene: TRBV6-6
j_gene: TRBJ2-4
abundance: -
CDR3nt: TGTGCCACCAGGGAAGCCAAAAACATTCAGTACTTC
CDR3aa: CATREAKNIQYF

d_gene: -
v_gene: TRBV5-8
j_gene: TRBJ2-2
abundance: -
CDR3nt: TGTGCCAGCAGCCCCCGACTAGAGACCGGGGAGCTGTTTTTT
CDR3aa: CASSPRLETGELFF

d_gene: -
v_gene: TRBV6-5
j_gene: TRBJ1-4
abundance: -
CDR3nt: TGTGCCAGCAGCAGCACAGGGTTATCCGAAAAACTGTTTTTT
CDR3aa: CASSSTGLSEKLFF

d_gene: -
v_gene: TRBV6-5
j_gene: TRBJ1-2
abundance: -
CDR3nt: TGTGCCAGCAGTTACGGGACACTCTATGGCTACACCTTC
CDR3aa: CASSYGTLYGYTF

d_gene: -
v_gene: TRBV9
j_gene: TRBJ2-2
abundance: -
CDR3nt: TGTGCCAGCAGCCCTTTCCTTGGGGGCCCGGGGGAGCTGTTTTTT
CDR3aa: CASSPFLGGPGELFF

d_gene: -
v_gene: TRBV6-6
j_gene: TRBJ1-1
abundance: -
CDR3nt: TGTGCCAGCAGGGCTCGGGCGGTCGAAACTGAAGCTTTCTTT
CDR3aa: CASRARAVETEAFF

d_gene: -
v_gene: TRBV6-1
j_gene: TRBJ1-1
abundance: -
CDR3nt: TGTGCCAGCAGTGCCGGCACTGAAGCTTTCTTT
CDR3aa: CASSAGTEAFF

d_gene: -
v_gene: TRBV2
j_gene: TRBJ1-5
abundance: -
CDR3nt: TGTGCCAGCAGTGAGTCCGGGGGGGGCCAGCCCCAGCATTTT
CDR3aa: CASSESGGGQPQHF

d_gene: -
v_gene: TRBV6-5
j_gene: TRBJ2-5
abundance: few
CDR3nt: TGTGCCAGCACTACACCGGGGATCGGAGAGACCCAGTACTTC
CDR3aa: CASTTPGIGETQYF

d_gene: -
v_gene: TRBV14
j_gene: TRBJ1-6
abundance: -
CDR3nt: TGTGCCAGCAGCCGCGGGTTTAGCTCCTATAATTCACCCCTCCACTTT
CDR3aa: CASSRGFSSYNSPLHF

d_gene: TRBD1
v_gene: TRBV6-1
j_gene: TRBJ1-4
abundance: -
CDR3nt: TGTGCCATCCATTCAGGGGGGATACTTAATGAAAAACTGTTTTTT
CDR3aa: CAIHSGGILNEKLFF

d_gene: TRBD2
v_gene: TRBV29-1
j_gene: TRBJ2-5
abundance: -
CDR3nt: TGCAGCGCGTATAGCGGGAGTGTGCCAGAGACCCAGTACTTC
CDR3aa: CSAYSGSVPETQYF

d_gene: TRBD1
v_gene: TRBV7-9
j_gene: TRBJ1-4
abundance: -
CDR3nt: TGTGCCAGCAGCACAGGGGGACATGAAAAACTGTTTTTT
CDR3aa: CASSTGGHEKLFF

d_gene: TRBD1
v_gene: TRBV4-1
j_gene: TRBJ2-2
abundance: -
CDR3nt: TGCGCCAGCAGCCAAGTGGGGGGACAGGGGATTAGCGGGGAGCTGTTTTTT
CDR3aa: CASSQVGGQGISGELFF

d_gene: -
v_gene: TRBV6-5
j_gene: TRBJ2-7
abundance: -
CDR3nt: TGTGCCAGCAGTTACAAGGGCGGGGAATACGAGCAGTACTTC
CDR3aa: CASSYKGGEYEQYF

d_gene: TRBD2
v_gene: TRBV4-3
j_gene: TRBJ2-1
abundance: -
CDR3nt: TGCGCCAGCAGCCCCGGACTAGCTTACAATGAGCAGTTCTTC
CDR3aa: CASSPGLAYNEQFF

d_gene: TRBD1
v_gene: TRBV29-1
j_gene: TRBJ1-5
abundance: -
CDR3nt: TGCAGCGTTGAAGAGACAGGGCAAGGTCAGCCCCAGCATTTT
CDR3aa: CSVEETGQGQPQHF

d_gene: TRBD1
v_gene: TRBV5-1
j_gene: TRBJ2-7
abundance: -
CDR3nt: TGCGCCAGCAGCTCCGGGACAGGGTCCGTTTACGAGCAGTACTTC
CDR3aa: CASSSGTGSVYEQYF

d_gene: -
v_gene: TRBV10-3
j_gene: TRBJ1-4
abundance: -
CDR3nt: TGTGCCATCAGTTCCGGGACACGTAATGAAAAACTGTTTTTT
CDR3aa: CAISSGTRNEKLFF

d_gene: -
v_gene: TRBV18
j_gene: TRBJ2-5
abundance: few
CDR3nt: TGTGCCAGCTCACCACAGGGGTTGGAGACCCAGTACTTC
CDR3aa: CASSPQGLETQYF

d_gene: -
v_gene: TRBV19
j_gene: TRBJ1-2
abundance: -
CDR3nt: TGTGCCAGTTCCACCCCCCTAACCGGGGTGGGCTACACCTTC
CDR3aa: CASSTPLTGVGYTF

d_gene: TRBD2
v_gene: TRBV7-2
j_gene: TRBJ2-7
abundance: -
CDR3nt: TGTGCCAGCAGCTTAGCGGGAGGGCCCTTGCAGTACTTC
CDR3aa: CASSLAGGPLQYF